This TCR beta chain was recovered during a study of cytomegalovirus exposure and HLA in healthy donors. For this clone: Its antigen is as yet unknown.

Generated by immunoSEQ multiplex PCR, the TCRdb table keeps only in-frame clones and is missing some. The data show fewer than 250,000 clones, 86% seen once. The CDR3 covers 16 residues. Trimming took 0 bases from V and 0 from J, leaving 10 bases between them. CDR1 SEHNR and CDR2 FQNEAQ come from the germline V gene (reference sequence). Study conclusions and caveats: Across donors, most TCRs were seen rarely, yet some public ones were widespread. Altogether, 170 or so TCR beta chains were recorded as cytomegalovirus-associated.

The sample consisted of PBMCs. The sequence was collected from a woman younger than 30 in good health and CMV-seronegative. The chain links TRBV7-9 to TRBJ2-3; tentatively, D is TRBD1 (5 bases). The CDR3 nucleotides are TGTGCCAGCAGCTTAGCCAGACAGACTAGCACAGATACGCAGTATTTT. Translated: CASSLARQTSTDTQYF.